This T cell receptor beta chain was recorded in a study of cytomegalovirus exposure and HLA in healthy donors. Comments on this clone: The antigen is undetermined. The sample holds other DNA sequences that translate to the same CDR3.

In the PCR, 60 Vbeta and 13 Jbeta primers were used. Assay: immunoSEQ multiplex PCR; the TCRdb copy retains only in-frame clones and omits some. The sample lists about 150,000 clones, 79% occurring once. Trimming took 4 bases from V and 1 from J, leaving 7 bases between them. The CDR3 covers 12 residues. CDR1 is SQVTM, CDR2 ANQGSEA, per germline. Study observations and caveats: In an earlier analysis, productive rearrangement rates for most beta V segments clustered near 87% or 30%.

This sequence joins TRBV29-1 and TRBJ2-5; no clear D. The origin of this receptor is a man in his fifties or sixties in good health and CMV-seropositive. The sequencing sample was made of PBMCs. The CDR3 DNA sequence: TGCAGCGTTGGTCAGGTCCAAGAGACCCAGTACTTC. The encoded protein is CSVGQVQETQYF.